This T cell receptor beta chain was profiled in a study of T-cell memory formation after mild COVID-19. Study overall: For the most part, TCR clusters were specific to one donor.

TCRdb itself ran the 5' RACE reads through MiXCR, one entry per CDR3 protein. The data show 540,000 or so distinct CDR3 sequences, 20% seen once. For this clonotype: Its antigen is not known.

The CDR3 contains 15 residues. Trimming removed 6 bases from V and 3 bases from J, with 18 bases in between. Findings and caveats of the study: The SARS-CoV-2 specificity of second-wave clones reaching peak at day 37 remained unverified. Later expanders leaned CD4+, whereas day 15 to 85 contracting clones were balanced CD4/CD8.

The chain couples TRBV12-3 or TRBV12-4 to TRBJ2-7; D not resolved. This clonotype was obtained from an adult woman who had mild COVID-19 (a few samples of this study predate the infection). Cell type and time point are not known. Sequenced input: PBMCs or a T cell subset sorted from them (not recorded which). The CDR3 bases are TGTGCCAGCAGATCAAACATGGGAATGAGCTACGAGCAGTACTTC. It translates to CASRSNMGMSYEQYF.